This T cell receptor beta chain emerged from a study of early T cells in non-severe SARS-CoV-2 infection. For the study at large: Sequenced material consisted of bulk RNA (from unsorted whole blood), and chains were unpaired.

Tagging with unique molecular identifiers was applied to individual cDNA molecules. In TCRdb, the 5' RACE reads were re-called with MiXCR into one record per CDR3 protein. This sample has tens of thousands of distinct CDR3 sequences, with roughly an eighth found just once. General study findings and limits: Reliance on VDJdb matching favored anti-spike CD8 responses; private and CD4 specificities were missed.

This CDR3 has 15 amino acids. CDR1 is SGHVS, CDR2 FNYEAQ, per germline. Trimming shortened V by 1 base and J by 1 base, and 10 bases separated the two germline ends. Note on this clonotype: Antigen: not known.

The sequencing sample was made of whole blood. This chain links TRBV7-6 with TRBJ2-5, with no clear D. The sequence was obtained from an adult who was a healthcare worker with PCR-confirmed SARS-CoV-2 infection or an uninfected control (not recorded which). The CDR3 protein is CASSLVGSFQETQYF. CDR3 DNA: TGTGCCAGCAGCTTAGTAGGCAGCTTCCAAGAGACCCAGTACTTC.